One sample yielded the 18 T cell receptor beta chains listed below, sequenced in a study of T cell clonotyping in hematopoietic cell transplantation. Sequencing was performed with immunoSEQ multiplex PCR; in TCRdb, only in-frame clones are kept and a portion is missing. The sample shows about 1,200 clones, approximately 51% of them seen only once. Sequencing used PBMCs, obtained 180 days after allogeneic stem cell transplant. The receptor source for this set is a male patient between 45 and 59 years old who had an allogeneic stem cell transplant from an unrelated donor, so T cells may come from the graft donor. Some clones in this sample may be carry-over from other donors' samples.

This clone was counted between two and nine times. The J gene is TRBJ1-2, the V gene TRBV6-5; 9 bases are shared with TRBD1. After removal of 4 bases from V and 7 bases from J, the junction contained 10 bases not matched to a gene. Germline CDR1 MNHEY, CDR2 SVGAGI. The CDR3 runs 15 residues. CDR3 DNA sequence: TGTGCCAGCAGTTCTACTTGGGGACAGGGTAGTGGCTACACCTTC. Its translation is CASSSTWGQGSGYTF.

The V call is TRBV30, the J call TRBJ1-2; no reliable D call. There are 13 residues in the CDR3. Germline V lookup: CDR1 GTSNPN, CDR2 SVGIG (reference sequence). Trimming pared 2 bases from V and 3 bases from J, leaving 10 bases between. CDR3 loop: CAWSRGGYYGYTF. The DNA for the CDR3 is TGTGCCTGGAGTAGAGGCGGATACTATGGCTACACCTTC.

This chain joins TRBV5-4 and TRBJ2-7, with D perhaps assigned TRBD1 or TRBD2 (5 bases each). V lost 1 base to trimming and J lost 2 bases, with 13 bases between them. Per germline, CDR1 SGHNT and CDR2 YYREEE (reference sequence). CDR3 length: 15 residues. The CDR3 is CASSLRGAWAYEQYF. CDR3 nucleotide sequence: TGTGCCAGCAGCTTGCGAGGGGCCTGGGCCTACGAGCAGTACTTC.

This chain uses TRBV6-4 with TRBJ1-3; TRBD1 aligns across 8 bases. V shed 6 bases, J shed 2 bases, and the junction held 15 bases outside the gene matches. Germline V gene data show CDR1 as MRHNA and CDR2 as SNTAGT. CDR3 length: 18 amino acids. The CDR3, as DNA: TGTGCCAGCAGGAGCTCGATCCCCCCGACAGGGGCTGGAAACACCATATATTTT. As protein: CASRSSIPPTGAGNTIYF.

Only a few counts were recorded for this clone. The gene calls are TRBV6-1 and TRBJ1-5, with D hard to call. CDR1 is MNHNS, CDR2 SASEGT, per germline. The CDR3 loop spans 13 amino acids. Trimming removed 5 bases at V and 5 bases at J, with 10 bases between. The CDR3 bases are TGTGCCAGCAGTTTCCGGACGGATCAGCCCCAGCATTTT. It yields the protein CASSFRTDQPQHF.

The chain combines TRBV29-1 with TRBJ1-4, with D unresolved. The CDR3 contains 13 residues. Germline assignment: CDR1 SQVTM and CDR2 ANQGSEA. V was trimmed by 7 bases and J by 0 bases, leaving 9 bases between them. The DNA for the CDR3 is TGCAGCGCTGCTACTGCAACTAATGAAAAACTGTTTTTT. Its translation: CSAATATNEKLFF.

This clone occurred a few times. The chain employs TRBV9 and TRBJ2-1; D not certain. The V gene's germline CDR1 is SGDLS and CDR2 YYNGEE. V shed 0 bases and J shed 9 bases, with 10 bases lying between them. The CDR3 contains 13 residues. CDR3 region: CASSVASSSEQFF. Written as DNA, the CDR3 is TGTGCCAGCAGCGTAGCTTCCAGCTCTGAGCAGTTCTTC.

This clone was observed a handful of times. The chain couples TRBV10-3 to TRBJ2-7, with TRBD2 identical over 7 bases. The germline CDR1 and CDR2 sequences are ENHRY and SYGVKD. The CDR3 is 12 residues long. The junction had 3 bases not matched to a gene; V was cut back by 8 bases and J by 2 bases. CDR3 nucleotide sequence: TGTGCCATCTGGGGGGGGACCTACGAGCAGTACTTC. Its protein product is CAIWGGTYEQYF.

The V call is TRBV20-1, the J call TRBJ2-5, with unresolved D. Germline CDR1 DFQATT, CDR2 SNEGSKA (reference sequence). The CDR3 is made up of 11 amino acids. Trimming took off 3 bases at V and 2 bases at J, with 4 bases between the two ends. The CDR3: CSASGQETQYF. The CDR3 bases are TGCAGTGCTAGTGGACAAGAGACCCAGTACTTC.

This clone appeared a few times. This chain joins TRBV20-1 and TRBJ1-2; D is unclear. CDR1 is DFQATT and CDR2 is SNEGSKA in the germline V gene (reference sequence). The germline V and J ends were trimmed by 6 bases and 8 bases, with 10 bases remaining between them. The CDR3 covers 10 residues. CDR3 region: CSAGEPGYTF. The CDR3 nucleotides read TGCAGTGCCGGGGAACCCGGCTACACCTTC.

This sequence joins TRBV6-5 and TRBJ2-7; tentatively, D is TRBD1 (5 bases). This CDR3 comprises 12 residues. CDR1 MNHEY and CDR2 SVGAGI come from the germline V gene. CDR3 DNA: TGTGCTGCAGGGTTTGATTGGGGCGAGCAGTACTTC. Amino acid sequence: CAAGFDWGEQYF.

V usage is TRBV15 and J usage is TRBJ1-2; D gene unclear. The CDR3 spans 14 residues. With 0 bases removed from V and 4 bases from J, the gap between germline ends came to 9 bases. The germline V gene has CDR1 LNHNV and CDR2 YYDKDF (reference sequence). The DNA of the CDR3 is TGTGCCACCAGCAGAGATCAATCAGGCTATGGCTACACCTTC. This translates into CATSRDQSGYGYTF.

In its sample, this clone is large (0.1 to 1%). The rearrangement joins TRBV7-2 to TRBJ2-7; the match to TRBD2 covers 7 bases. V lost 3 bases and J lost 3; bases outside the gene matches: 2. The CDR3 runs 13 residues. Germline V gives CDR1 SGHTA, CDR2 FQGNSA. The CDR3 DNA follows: TGTGCCAGCAGCTTTGGGGGGGGCTACGAGCAGTACTTC. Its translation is CASSFGGGYEQYF. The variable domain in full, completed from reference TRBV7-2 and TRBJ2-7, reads GAGVSQSPSNKVTEKGKDVELRCDPISGHTALYWYRQSLGQGLEFLIYFQGNSAPDKSGLPSDRFSAERTGGSVSTLTIQRTQQEDSAVYLCASSFGGGYEQYFGPGTRLTVT.

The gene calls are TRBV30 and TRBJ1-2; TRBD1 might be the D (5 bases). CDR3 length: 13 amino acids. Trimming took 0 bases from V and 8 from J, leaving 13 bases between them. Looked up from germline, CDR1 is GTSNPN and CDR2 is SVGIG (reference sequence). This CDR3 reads CAWSVLAGNGYTF. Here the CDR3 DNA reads TGTGCCTGGAGTGTACTAGCAGGGAACGGCTACACCTTC.

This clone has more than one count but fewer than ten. CDR3 nucleotide sequence: TGTGCCAGCAGCTTAGTGGACGAGCAGTACTTC. The encoded protein is CASSLVDEQYF. The rearrangement links TRBV7-6 to TRBJ2-7; no reliable D call. This CDR3 is 11 amino acids long. V lost 1 base and J 5 bases, leaving 3 bases between the germline ends. CDR1 and CDR2 from the germline V gene are SGHVS and FNYEAQ.

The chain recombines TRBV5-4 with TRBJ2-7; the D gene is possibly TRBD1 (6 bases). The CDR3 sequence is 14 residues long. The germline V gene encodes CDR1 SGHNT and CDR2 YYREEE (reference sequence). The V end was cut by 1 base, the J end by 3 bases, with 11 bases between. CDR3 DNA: TGTGCCAGCAGCTTGACAGGGAAGCGCTACGAGCAGTACTTC. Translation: CASSLTGKRYEQYF.

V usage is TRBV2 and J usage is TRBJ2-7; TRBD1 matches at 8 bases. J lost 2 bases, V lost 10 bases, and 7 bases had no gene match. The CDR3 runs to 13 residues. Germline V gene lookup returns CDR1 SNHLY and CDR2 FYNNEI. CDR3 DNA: TGTGCCACCGACGGACAGGGTCCCTACGAGCAGTACTTC. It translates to CATDGQGPYEQYF. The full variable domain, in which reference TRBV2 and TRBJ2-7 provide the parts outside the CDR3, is EPEVTQTPSHQVTQMGQEVILRCVPISNHLYFYWYRQILGQKVEFLVSFYNNEISEKSEIFDDQFSVERPDGSNFTLKIRSTKLEDSAMYFCATDGQGPYEQYFGPGTRLTVT.

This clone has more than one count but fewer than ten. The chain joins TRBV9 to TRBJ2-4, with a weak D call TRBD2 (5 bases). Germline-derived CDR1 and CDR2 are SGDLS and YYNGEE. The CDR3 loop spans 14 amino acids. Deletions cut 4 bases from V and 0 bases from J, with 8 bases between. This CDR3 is CASSPGLAKNIQYF. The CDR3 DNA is TGTGCCAGCAGCCCGGGGTTAGCCAAAAACATTCAGTACTTC.